A selection of T cell receptor beta chains follows, all from one sample in a study of human T cells and chemical hapten exposure. Via MiXCR, TCRdb re-called the RACE reads, giving one row per CDR3 protein. The table lists over 100,000 distinct CDR3 sequences, around 8.3% of them singletons. Sequenced material: whole blood. All receptors come from a male donor in good health. Some clones in this sample may be carry-over from other donors' samples. Each CDR3 is given with its conserved first and last residue. A D gene is named only where the DNA matches it firmly. Not all rows give a size; the values are once, few, many and, for expanded clones, a class.

abundance,d_gene,j_gene,v_gene,CDR3aa,CDR3nt
few,NA,TRBJ2-7,TRBV7-8,CASSPRDSGSYEQYF,TGTGCCAGCAGTCCCCGGGACTCGGGGAGCTACGAGCAGTACTTC
NA,NA,TRBJ1-1,TRBV6-1,CASSERLNTEAFF,TGTGCCAGCAGTGAACGGCTGAACACTGAAGCTTTCTTT
many,NA,TRBJ2-1,TRBV29-1,CSVGSLKNEQFF,TGCAGCGTTGGGTCCTTGAAGAATGAGCAGTTCTTC
few,NA,TRBJ2-1,TRBV3-1,CASSQVPEYEQFF,TGTGCCAGCAGCCAGGTTCCGGAGTATGAGCAGTTCTTC
NA,NA,TRBJ2-7,TRBV7-9,CASSLEGVLVYSYEQYF,TGTGCCAGCAGCTTAGAAGGGGTGCTCGTCTACTCCTACGAGCAGTACTTC
NA,NA,TRBJ1-1,TRBV29-1,CSVAGRLNTEAFF,TGCAGCGTTGCCGGTCGACTCAACACTGAAGCTTTCTTT
NA,NA,TRBJ1-5,TRBV3-1,CASSYRGSQGPQHF,TGTGCCAGCAGTTACCGGGGTTCCCAAGGGCCCCAGCATTTT
few,NA,TRBJ2-5,TRBV4-1,CASSLDEAQYF,TGCGCCAGCAGCTTGGATGAGGCCCAGTACTTC
many,TRBD2,TRBJ2-3,TRBV10-2,CASSGGEREGPADTQYF,TGCGCCAGCAGTGGGGGAGAGCGGGAGGGCCCCGCAGATACGCAGTATTTT
few,NA,TRBJ1-5,TRBV11-2,CASSLGRGNDQPQHF,TGTGCCAGCAGCTTAGGGAGGGGGAACGATCAGCCCCAGCATTTT
few,NA,TRBJ2-1,TRBV7-3,CASSLSGVGVYNEQFF,TGTGCCAGCAGCTTAAGCGGTGTTGGGGTGTACAATGAGCAGTTCTTC
few,NA,TRBJ2-5,TRBV5-1,CASRIARQAETQYF,TGCGCCAGCCGTATAGCCCGACAGGCAGAGACCCAGTACTTC
NA,TRBD1,TRBJ1-3,TRBV9,CASSVGDRGSGNTIYF,TGTGCCAGCAGCGTAGGGGACAGAGGCTCTGGAAACACCATATATTTT
many,TRBD1,TRBJ1-1,TRBV6-2/TRBV6-3,CASSYSSDRGPTEAFF,TGTGCCAGCAGTTACTCGTCTGACAGGGGCCCGACTGAAGCTTTCTTT
many,TRBD2,TRBJ2-5,TRBV20-1,CSARDSRSGSPRETQYF,TGCAGTGCTAGAGATAGTCGGAGCGGGAGCCCCCGAGAGACCCAGTACTTC
many,NA,TRBJ1-2,TRBV20-1,CSASPQGDYGYTF,TGCAGTGCTAGCCCCCAAGGGGACTATGGCTACACCTTC
many,NA,TRBJ2-7,TRBV5-1,CASSLGGYGAYEQYF,TGCGCCAGCAGCTTGGGAGGGTACGGGGCCTACGAGCAGTACTTC
few,TRBD1,TRBJ1-1,TRBV7-9,CASSLARTGVTEAFF,TGTGCCAGCAGCTTGGCAAGGACAGGGGTGACTGAAGCTTTCTTT
many,NA,TRBJ2-2,TRBV5-4,CASSLTGVNTGELFF,TGTGCCAGCAGCTTGACGGGGGTGAACACCGGGGAGCTGTTTTTT
NA,TRBD2,TRBJ2-1,TRBV27,CASRAASGNNEQFF,TGTGCCAGCAGGGCGGCTAGCGGAAACAATGAGCAGTTCTTC
few,TRBD1,TRBJ2-3,TRBV6-5,CASSWGQSTTDTQYF,TGTGCCAGCAGTTGGGGACAGAGCACCACAGATACGCAGTATTTT
many,NA,TRBJ1-1,TRBV20-1,CSARGASEAFF,TGCAGTGCTAGGGGGGCGAGTGAAGCTTTCTTT
NA,TRBD1,TRBJ2-3,TRBV5-1,CASSLVLQRTGGVGDTQYF,TGCGCCAGCAGCTTGGTTCTCCAGAGGACAGGGGGCGTCGGGGATACGCAGTATTTT